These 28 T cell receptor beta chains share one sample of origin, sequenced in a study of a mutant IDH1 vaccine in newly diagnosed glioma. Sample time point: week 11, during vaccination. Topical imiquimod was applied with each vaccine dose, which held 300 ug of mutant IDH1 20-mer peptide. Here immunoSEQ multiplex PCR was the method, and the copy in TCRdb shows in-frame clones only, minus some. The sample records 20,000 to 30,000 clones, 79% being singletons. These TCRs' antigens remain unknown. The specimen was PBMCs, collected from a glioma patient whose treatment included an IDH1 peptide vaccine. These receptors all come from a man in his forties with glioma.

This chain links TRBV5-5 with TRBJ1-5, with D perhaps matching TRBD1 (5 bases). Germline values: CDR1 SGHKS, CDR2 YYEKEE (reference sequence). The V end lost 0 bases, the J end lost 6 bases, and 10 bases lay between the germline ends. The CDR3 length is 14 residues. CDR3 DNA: TGTGCCAGCAGCTTGGGCAGGGTGGGTCAGCCCCAGCATTTT. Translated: CASSLGRVGQPQHF. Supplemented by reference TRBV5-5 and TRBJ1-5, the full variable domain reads DAGVTQSPTHLIKTRGQQVTLRCSPISGHKSVSWYQQVLGQGPQFIFQYYEKEERGRGNFPDRFSARQFPNYSSELNVNALLLGDSALYLCASSLGRVGQPQHFGDGTRLSIL.

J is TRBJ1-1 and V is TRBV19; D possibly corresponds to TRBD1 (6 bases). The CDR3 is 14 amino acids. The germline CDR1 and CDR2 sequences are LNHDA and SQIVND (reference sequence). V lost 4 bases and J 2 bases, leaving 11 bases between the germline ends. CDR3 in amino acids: CASSTGQFNTEAFF. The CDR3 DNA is TGTGCCAGTAGTACAGGACAGTTTAACACTGAAGCTTTCTTT.

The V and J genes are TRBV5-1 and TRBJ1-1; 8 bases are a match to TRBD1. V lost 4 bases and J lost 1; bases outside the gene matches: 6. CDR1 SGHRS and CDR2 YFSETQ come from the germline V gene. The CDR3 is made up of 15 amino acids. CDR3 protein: CASSPAGTGNTEAFF. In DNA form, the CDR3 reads TGCGCCAGCAGCCCGGCCGGGACAGGGAACACTGAAGCTTTCTTT.

The CDR3 sequence: CASSLGPSEAFF. The CDR3 nucleotides read TGTGCCAGCAGCCTCGGACCGAGTGAAGCTTTCTTT. The chain has TRBV11-3 and TRBJ1-1; unclear D gene. The CDR3 has 12 amino acids. Germline-derived CDR1 and CDR2 are SGHNT and YENEEA. Trimming stripped 5 bases from V and 7 bases from J, with 11 bases between.

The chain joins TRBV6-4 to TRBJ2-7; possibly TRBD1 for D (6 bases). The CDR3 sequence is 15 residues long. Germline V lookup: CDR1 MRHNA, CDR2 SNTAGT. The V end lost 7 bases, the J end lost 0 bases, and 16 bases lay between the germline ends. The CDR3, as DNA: TGTGCCAGCAACCGACGGGACAATTACTCCTACGAGCAGTACTTC. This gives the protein CASNRRDNYSYEQYF.

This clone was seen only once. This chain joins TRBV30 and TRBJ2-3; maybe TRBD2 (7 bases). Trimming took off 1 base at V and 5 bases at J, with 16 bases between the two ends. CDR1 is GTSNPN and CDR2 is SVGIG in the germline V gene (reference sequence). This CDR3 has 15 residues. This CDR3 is CAWSDGGQGEDTQYF. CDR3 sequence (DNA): TGTGCCTGGAGTGACGGGGGGCAGGGTGAAGATACGCAGTATTTT.

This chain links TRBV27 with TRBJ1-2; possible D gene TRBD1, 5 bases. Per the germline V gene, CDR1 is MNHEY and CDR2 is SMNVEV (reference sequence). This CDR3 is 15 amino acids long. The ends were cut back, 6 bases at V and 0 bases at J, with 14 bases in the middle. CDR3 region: CASSGAGFTNYGYTF. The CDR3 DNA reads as TGTGCCAGCAGCGGGGCGGGTTTCACTAACTATGGCTACACCTTC.

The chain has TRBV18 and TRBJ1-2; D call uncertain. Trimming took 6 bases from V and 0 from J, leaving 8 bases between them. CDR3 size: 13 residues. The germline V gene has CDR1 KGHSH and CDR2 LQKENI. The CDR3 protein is CASSPDPNYGYTF. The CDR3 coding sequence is TGTGCCAGCTCCCCAGACCCTAACTATGGCTACACCTTC.

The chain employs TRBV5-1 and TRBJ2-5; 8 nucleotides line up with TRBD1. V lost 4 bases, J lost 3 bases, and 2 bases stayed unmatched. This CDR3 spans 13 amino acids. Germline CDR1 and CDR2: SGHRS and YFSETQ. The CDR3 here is CASSTGQEETQYF. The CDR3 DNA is TGCGCCAGCAGCACGGGACAGGAAGAGACCCAGTACTTC. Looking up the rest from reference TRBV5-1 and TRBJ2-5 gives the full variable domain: KAGVTQTPRYLIKTRGQQVTLSCSPISGHRSVSWYQQTPGQGLQFLFEYFSETQRNKGNFPGRFSGRQFSNSRSEMNVSTLELGDSALYLCASSTGQEETQYFGPGTRLLVL.

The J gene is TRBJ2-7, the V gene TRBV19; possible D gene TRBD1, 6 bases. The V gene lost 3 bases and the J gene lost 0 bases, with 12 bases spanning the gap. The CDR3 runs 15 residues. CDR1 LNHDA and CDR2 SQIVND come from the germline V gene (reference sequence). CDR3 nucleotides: TGTGCCAGTAGTATTCAAGGGGGTCTCTCCTACGAGCAGTACTTC. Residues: CASSIQGGLSYEQYF. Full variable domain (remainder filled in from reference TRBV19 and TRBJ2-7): DGGITQSPKYLFRKEGQNVTLSCEQNLNHDAMYWYRQDPGQGLRLIYYSQIVNDFQKGDIAEGYSVSREKKESFPLTVTSAQKNPTAFYLCASSIQGGLSYEQYFGPGTRLTVT.

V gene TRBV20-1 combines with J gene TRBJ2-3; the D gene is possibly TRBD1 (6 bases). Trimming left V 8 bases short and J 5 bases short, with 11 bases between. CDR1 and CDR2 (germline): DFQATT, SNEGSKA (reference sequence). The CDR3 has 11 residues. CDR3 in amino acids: CSPRGLDTQYF. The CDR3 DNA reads TGCAGTCCCAGGGGCCTAGATACGCAGTATTTT.

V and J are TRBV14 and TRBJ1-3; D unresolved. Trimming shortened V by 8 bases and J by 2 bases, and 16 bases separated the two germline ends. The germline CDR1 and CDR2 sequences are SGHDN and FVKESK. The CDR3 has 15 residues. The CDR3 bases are TGTGCCAGCGGCATGGCGAGGGCGCCTGGAAACACCATATATTTT. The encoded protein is CASGMARAPGNTIYF.

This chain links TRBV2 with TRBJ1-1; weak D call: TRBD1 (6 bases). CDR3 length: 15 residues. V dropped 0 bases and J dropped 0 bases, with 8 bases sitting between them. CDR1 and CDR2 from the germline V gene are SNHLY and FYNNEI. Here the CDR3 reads CASSEAAGVNTEAFF. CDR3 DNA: TGTGCCAGCAGTGAAGCCGCAGGGGTGAACACTGAAGCTTTCTTT.

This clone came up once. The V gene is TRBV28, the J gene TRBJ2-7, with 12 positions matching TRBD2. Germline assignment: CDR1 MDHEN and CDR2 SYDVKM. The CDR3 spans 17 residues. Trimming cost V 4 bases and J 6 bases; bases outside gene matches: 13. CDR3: CASSSRTSGMKVGEQYF. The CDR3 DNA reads TGTGCCAGCAGTTCCCGGACTAGCGGGATGAAAGTTGGCGAGCAGTACTTC.

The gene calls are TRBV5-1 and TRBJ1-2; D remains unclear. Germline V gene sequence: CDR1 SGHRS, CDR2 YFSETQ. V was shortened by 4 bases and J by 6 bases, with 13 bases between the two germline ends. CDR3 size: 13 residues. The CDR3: CASSEGTDDGYTF. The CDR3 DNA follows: TGCGCCAGCAGCGAGGGCACCGACGATGGCTACACCTTC.

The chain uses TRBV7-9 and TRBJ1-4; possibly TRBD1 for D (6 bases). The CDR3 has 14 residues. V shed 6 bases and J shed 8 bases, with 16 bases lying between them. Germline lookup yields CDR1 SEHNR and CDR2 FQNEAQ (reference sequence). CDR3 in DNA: TGTGCCAGCAGGAGCCAGGGGCCGATGGAAAAACTGTTTTTT. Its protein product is CASRSQGPMEKLFF.

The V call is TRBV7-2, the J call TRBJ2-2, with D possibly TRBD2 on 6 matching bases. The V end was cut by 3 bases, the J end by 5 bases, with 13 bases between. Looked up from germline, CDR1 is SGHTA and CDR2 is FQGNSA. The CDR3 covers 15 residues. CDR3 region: CASSFRLGRTGELFF. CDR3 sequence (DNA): TGTGCCAGCAGCTTCCGGTTGGGGAGGACCGGGGAGCTGTTTTTT.

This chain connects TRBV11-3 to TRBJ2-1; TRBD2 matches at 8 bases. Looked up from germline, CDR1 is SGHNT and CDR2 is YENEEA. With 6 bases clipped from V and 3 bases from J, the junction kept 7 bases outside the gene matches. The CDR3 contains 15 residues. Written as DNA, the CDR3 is TGTGCCAGCAGTATTACGGGAGGGGTCTACAATGAGCAGTTCTTC. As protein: CASSITGGVYNEQFF. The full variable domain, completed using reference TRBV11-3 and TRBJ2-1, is EAGVVQSPRYKIIEKKQPVAFWCNPISGHNTLYWYLQNLGQGPELLIRYENEEAVDDSQLPKDRFSAERLKGVDSTLKIQPAELGDSAVYLCASSITGGVYNEQFFGPGTRLTVL.

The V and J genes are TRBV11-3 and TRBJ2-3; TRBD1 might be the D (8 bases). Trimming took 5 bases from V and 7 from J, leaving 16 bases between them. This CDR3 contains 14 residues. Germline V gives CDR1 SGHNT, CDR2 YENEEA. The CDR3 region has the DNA TGTGCCAGCAGCACAGGGGGAGGGCGGCATACGCAGTATTTT. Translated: CASSTGGGRHTQYF. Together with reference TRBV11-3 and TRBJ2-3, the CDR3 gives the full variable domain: EAGVVQSPRYKIIEKKQPVAFWCNPISGHNTLYWYLQNLGQGPELLIRYENEEAVDDSQLPKDRFSAERLKGVDSTLKIQPAELGDSAVYLCASSTGGGRHTQYFGPGTRLTVL.

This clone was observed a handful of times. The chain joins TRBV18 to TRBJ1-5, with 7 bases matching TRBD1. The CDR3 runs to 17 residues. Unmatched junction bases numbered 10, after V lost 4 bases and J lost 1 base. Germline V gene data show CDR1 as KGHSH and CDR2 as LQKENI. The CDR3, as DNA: TGTGCCAGCTCACGCTTAGGGGGCGCGGGGAGCAATCAGCCCCAGCATTTT. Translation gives CASSRLGGAGSNQPQHF.

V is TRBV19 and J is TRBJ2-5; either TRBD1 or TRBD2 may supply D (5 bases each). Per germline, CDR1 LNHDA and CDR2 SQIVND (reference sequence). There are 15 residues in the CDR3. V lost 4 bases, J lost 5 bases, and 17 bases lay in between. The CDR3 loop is CASSKEGPLGETQYF. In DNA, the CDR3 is TGTGCCAGTAGTAAAGAGGGACCCCTGGGGGAGACCCAGTACTTC.

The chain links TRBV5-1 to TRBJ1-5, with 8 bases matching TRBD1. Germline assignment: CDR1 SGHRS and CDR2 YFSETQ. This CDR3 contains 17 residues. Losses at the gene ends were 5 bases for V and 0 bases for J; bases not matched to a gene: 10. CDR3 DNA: TGCGCCAGCAGACCGGACAGGGTTTCAAGTAGCAATCAGCCCCAGCATTTT. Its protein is CASRPDRVSSSNQPQHF.

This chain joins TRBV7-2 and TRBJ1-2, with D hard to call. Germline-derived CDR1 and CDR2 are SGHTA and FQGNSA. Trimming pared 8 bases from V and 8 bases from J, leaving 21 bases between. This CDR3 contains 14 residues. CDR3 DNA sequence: TGTGCCAGCTCCGGGGAGACTCGAAGCGAGGGCTACACCTTC. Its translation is CASSGETRSEGYTF. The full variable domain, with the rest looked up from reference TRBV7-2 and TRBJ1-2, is GAGVSQSPSNKVTEKGKDVELRCDPISGHTALYWYRQSLGQGLEFLIYFQGNSAPDKSGLPSDRFSAERTGGSVSTLTIQRTQQEDSAVYLCASSGETRSEGYTFGSGTRLTVV.

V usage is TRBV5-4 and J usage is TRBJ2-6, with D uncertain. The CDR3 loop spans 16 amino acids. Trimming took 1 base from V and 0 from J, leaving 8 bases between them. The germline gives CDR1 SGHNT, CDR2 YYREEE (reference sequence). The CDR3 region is CASSLMVNSGANVLTF. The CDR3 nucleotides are TGTGCCAGCAGCTTGATGGTGAACTCTGGGGCCAACGTCCTGACTTTC.

CDR3 amino acids: CASSFSGGTEAFF. The CDR3 nucleotides read TGTGCCAGCAGTTTTTCGGGGGGCACTGAAGCTTTCTTT. V usage is TRBV28 and J usage is TRBJ1-1, with D perhaps matching TRBD1 (5 bases). This CDR3 spans 13 amino acids. Germline CDR1 and CDR2: MDHEN and SYDVKM. Trimming removed 3 bases from V and 4 bases from J, with 9 bases in between.

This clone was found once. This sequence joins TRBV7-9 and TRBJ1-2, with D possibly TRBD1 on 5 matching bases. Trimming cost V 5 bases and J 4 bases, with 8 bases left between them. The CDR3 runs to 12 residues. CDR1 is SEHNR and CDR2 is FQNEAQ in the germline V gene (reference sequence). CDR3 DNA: TGTGCCAGCAGCCTGGGACCCTATGGCTACACCTTC. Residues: CASSLGPYGYTF.

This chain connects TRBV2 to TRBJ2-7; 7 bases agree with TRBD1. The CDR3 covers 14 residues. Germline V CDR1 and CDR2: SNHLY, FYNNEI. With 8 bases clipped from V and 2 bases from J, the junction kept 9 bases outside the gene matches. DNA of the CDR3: TGTGCCAGCCGAGACCCGGGACAGACCTACGAGCAGTACTTC. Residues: CASRDPGQTYEQYF.

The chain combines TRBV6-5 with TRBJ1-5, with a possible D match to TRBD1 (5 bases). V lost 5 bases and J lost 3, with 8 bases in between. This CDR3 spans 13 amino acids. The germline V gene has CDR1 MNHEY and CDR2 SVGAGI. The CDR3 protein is CASSDRTNQPQHF. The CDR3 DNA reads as TGTGCCAGCAGTGACAGAACCAATCAGCCCCAGCATTTT.